This TCR beta chain was captured by sequencing in a study of T cell responses to AZD1222 COVID-19 vaccine. Data came from immunoSEQ multiplex PCR; TCRdb stores just in-frame clones and leaves some out. Among about 110,000 clones listed, less than 95% were seen once. Comments on this clone: Its antigen is not known.

The CDR3 covers 11 residues. Germline lookup yields CDR1 LGHDT and CDR2 YNNKEL (reference sequence). Deletions cut 5 bases from V and 5 bases from J, with 3 bases between. Study findings and constraints: Breadth and depth of Spike-specific TCRs rose after two AZD1222 doses. Spike-spanning, vaccine-associated CD4 TCRs were dominant at 160-218 and 743-854.

The receptor's source is an adult who received the AZD1222 COVID-19 vaccine. Specimen: peripheral blood, collected 28 days after the second AZD1222 dose. The V call is TRBV3-1 (or the pseudogene TRBV3-2), the J call TRBJ2-2, with D unresolved. CDR3: CASSTTGELFF. The CDR3 region has the DNA TGTGCCAGCAGCACGACCGGGGAGCTGTTTTTT.